This TCR beta chain was profiled in a study of a mutant IDH1 vaccine in newly diagnosed glioma. As for the study in general: Vaccination started 4-6 weeks after radiotherapy alone, or with temozolomide cycles.

The method was immunoSEQ multiplex PCR; TCRdb's version includes in-frame clones alone and lacks a portion of them. The sample shows tens of thousands of clones, 91% of them seen only once. The sample's time point: week 11, during vaccination. Doses of 300 ug of mutant IDH1 20-mer peptide were given with topical imiquimod. The astrocytomas were IDH1-mutant, ATRX-negative, and WHO grade 3 or 4. Germline trimming cut 5 bases from V and 9 bases from J; bases unmatched to any gene: 6. CDR3 length: 15 amino acids. Germline V gives CDR1 SGHVS, CDR2 FNYEAQ. This clone was observed once. Its antigen remains unidentified.

The sequence came from a middle-aged man with glioma. The specimen was PBMCs, collected from a glioma patient whose treatment included an IDH1 peptide vaccine. V and J are TRBV7-6 and TRBJ2-1; 14 nucleotides line up with TRBD2. The CDR3 region is CASSRVTSGRVEQFF. CDR3 sequence (DNA): TGTGCCAGCAGCCGTGTGACTAGCGGGAGGGTTGAGCAGTTCTTC.